This TCR beta chain was identified during a study of CD8 T cells in Susac syndrome. An amount of RNA that ranged from roughly 0.5 to 1 ug was reverse transcribed with random hexamers. An immunoSEQ multiplex PCR generated amplified TCR beta CDR3 products spanning 54 Vbeta and 13 Jbeta. Via MiXCR, TCRdb re-called the immunoSEQ multiplex PCR reads, giving one row per CDR3 protein. This table has 75,000 to 100,000 distinct CDR3 sequences, around 93% appearing once. The germline gives CDR1 SQVTM, CDR2 ANQGSEA. V gave up 3 bases and J gave up 3 bases, with 11 bases separating them. The CDR3 extends over 14 amino acids.

The TCR comes from a human donor with Susac syndrome. This chain links TRBV29-1 with TRBJ2-2, with D perhaps matching TRBD2 (6 bases). The sequenced material came from CD8+ T cells from PBMCs. The CDR3 DNA reads as TGCAGCGTTGAGGAGGGGACGGACACCGGGGAGCTGTTTTTT. Translated: CSVEEGTDTGELFF.